This paragraph covers one T cell receptor (beta chain) sequence. The antigen it binds to is not known. Per-nucleotide qualities are absent, and no much larger clonotype sits a single base away. Collaborating institutions collected whole blood in K2EDTA tubes following their own protocols. For TCRbeta analysis, collaborators shipped samples as frozen whole blood, isolated PBMCs, or DNA extracted from either of those sample types. The sample originates from a study of blood T cell repertoires in COVID-19 (dated by TCRdb to 2019 to 2021). With respect to the entire study: The collaborator samples originated in the United States, Italy and Spain and spanned the acute and convalescent phases of COVID-19. The sample metadata nearly always contained a de-identified subject ID, COVID-19 status, age in years and sex. Where available, HLA class I and class II types were obtained from metadata supplied by the sample provider rather than from assay-based typing. The repertoires were released in a freely available public database meant as a resource for research on the immune response to SARS-CoV-2. Subjects who had been exposed to COVID-19, were actively infected with it, or had recovered from it provided the deeply sampled blood TCRbeta repertoires that made up the dataset. The prospective study material was composed of cDNA or gDNA derived from T cells, B-cell-depleted T cells, or PBMCs. Samples were obtained from the ongoing ImmuneRACE study (first 160 participants) and from 1,254 subjects provided by 6 global collaborators. The paper as a whole reports these results and caveats: Clinical and demographic metadata were provided uncurated, with the amount varying by source and participant.

At the junction V is shortened by 0 bases and J by 2 bases; bases outside the gene matches: 7. The CDR3 goes from the cysteine to the phenylalanine over 18 residues. Only the CDR3 DNA is retained, 54 bases long and in frame from the first base. CDR1 SGHRS and CDR2 YFSETQ are derived from the germline V gene. TCRbeta CDR3 regions were amplified from genomic DNA by means of the immunoSEQ Assay, a bias-controlled multiplex PCR. Per the source publication's procedure: The number of nucleated cells in each sample was estimated by amplification of reference gene primers within the assay. To quantify the absolute abundance of each unique TCRbeta CDR3 rearrangement, sequence reads were collapsed and filtered. Productive Simpson clonality was computed per sample as the square root of Simpson's diversity index over productive rearrangements. Imported from immuneACCESS, the table was reduced by TCRdb to in-frame sequences with V and J called. These copies leave out some clones; in studies compared against another copy, an unresolved V gene accounts for under half, and the cause of the remainder is not known. D and trimming were read from the DNA, whereas the V and J calls and clone size are those reported in that table. This sample comprises around 260,000 clones, 85% to 90% of them detected only once. The ten biggest clones cover around 0.84% of the sample.

The rearrangement joined TRBV5-1 to TRBJ2-5, with 13 junctional bases fitting TRBD2. The sequenced sample consisted of peripheral blood. The source of this sequence is a man aged 25 to 45 with acute or convalescent COVID-19. The CDR3 protein is CASSLAPLAGGPQETQYF. The DNA sequence is TGCGCCAGCAGCTTGGCCCCACTAGCGGGGGGGCCTCAAGAGACCCAGTACTTC.